This TCR beta chain was identified during a study of blood T cells in healthy people across ages. Regarding the study as a whole: Because donor CMV status was unknown, expanded clonotype changes were possibly confounded. Among T cells, TCR beta diversity per million cells dropped roughly linearly as age rose.

Donors ranged from about 6 to 90 years old and were healthy Caucasians in Russia. Staff drew roughly 10 milliliters of peripheral blood from each donor. With respect to this clonotype: What it binds is unknown.

Germline V CDR1 and CDR2: LNHNV, YYDKDF (reference sequence). The J segment lost 5 bases and the V segment lost 0 bases, leaving 4 bases of the junction unmatched. The CDR3 covers 16 residues. Through a sample-barcoded 5' primer and a J-beta primer mix, a second PCR was run for roughly 6 to 12 cycles. MiXCR, run by TCRdb on the 5' RACE reads, gives a single entry per CDR3 protein. The sample yields about 1.4 million distinct CDR3 sequences, approximately 59% seen once. The chain carries TRBV15 and TRBJ2-1, with 10 bases matching TRBD1. The sequence was obtained from a young man in good health. Input material: blood. CDR3 DNA: TGTGCCACCAGCAGAGATTCGGGACAGGGGAACAATGAGCAGTTCTTC. Translating gives CATSRDSGQGNNEQFF.